There are many counts of the clone carrying this TCR beta chain. What it binds is not known. The germline V gene has CDR1 MNHEY and CDR2 SMNVEV (reference sequence). The CDR3 length is 12 residues. V lost 4 bases and J 7 bases, leaving 11 bases between the germline ends. The source of the sample is a study of identical twins. TCRdb recomputed calls from the 5' RACE reads with MiXCR, one row per CDR3 protein. The sample holds 700,000 or so distinct CDR3 sequences, 8.6% seen once. General observations from the study: Model-predicted out-of-frame TCR alpha sharing fell below observed values in monozygotic twins. For zero-insertion analyses, partial confounding could come from invariant MAIT and iNKT cells.

Every donor was a healthy Caucasian. The same sample was also studied in work on yellow fever vaccine responses in identical twins. That source adds: Vaccine T cell responses of twins reportedly seemed partly convergent and partly personalized.

The sample consisted of PBMCs. The rearrangement uses TRBV27 and TRBJ2-7, with unresolved D. The receptor was derived from a woman younger than 30 in good health. The CDR3: CASSSFEEEQYF. In DNA, the CDR3 is TGTGCCAGCAGTTCTTTCGAGGAGGAGCAGTACTTC.